Below, 9 T cell receptor beta chains from the same sample are listed, as sequenced in a study of naive and memory T cell subsets. The beta constant-region primer was an equimolar mix of two oligonucleotides covering TRBC1 and TRBC2. Ligated cDNA was amplified by four rounds of PCR with nested alpha and beta constant-region primers and SP2. TCRdb called the UMI-ligation and nested PCR reads again in MiXCR, with one record for every CDR3 protein. The table shows some 31,000 distinct CDR3 sequences, with roughly 20% occurring only once. The sample consisted of effector memory CD4+ T cells from blood. Indicated subset: effector memory, CD45RA- CD27-. All receptors come from a human donor in good health.

The genes are TRBV7-2 and TRBJ1-4; 9 nucleotides agree with TRBD1. After removal of 4 bases from V and 6 bases from J, the junction contained 6 bases not matched to a gene. The CDR3 covers 15 residues. Germline V gives CDR1 SGHTA, CDR2 FQGNSA. CDR3 in amino acids: CTSSSPGQGYEKLFF. CDR3 nucleotide sequence: TGTACCAGCAGCTCCCCGGGACAGGGTTATGAAAAACTGTTTTTT.

The chain recombines TRBV29-1 with TRBJ2-7; 14 nucleotides line up with TRBD2. CDR3 size: 15 residues. The V segment lost 4 bases and the J segment 1 base; nucleotides outside the gene matches: 3. Looked up from germline, CDR1 is SQVTM and CDR2 is ANQGSEA. The CDR3 nucleotides read TGCAGCGTTGTTGGACTAGCGGGAGGTTCCTACGAGCAGTACTTC. Its translation is CSVVGLAGGSYEQYF.

There are many counts of this clonotype. The V and J genes are TRBV5-1 and TRBJ2-7; the D gene is possibly TRBD2 (6 bases). CDR1 is SGHRS, CDR2 YFSETQ, per germline. Deletions cut 0 bases from V and 2 bases from J, with 9 bases between. This CDR3 has 14 amino acids. CDR3 loop: CASSLGASAYEQYF. CDR3 DNA sequence: TGCGCCAGCAGCTTGGGGGCTAGCGCCTACGAGCAGTACTTC.

This clonotype has more than one count but fewer than ten. This sequence joins TRBV7-2 and TRBJ1-5, with TRBD1 as a possible D gene (6 bases). V was clipped by 4 bases and J by 0 bases, with 10 bases between them. Per the germline V gene, CDR1 is SGHTA and CDR2 is FQGNSA. The CDR3 has 15 residues. The CDR3 bases are TGTGCCAGCAGCTACCGGGGGGCTAGCAATCAGCCCCAGCATTTT. Translation gives CASSYRGASNQPQHF.

This clonotype has more than one count but fewer than ten. This chain links TRBV19 with TRBJ1-5; D is undetermined. This CDR3 region has 17 residues. Trimming left V 7 bases short and J 0 bases short, with 19 bases between. Germline CDR1 and CDR2: LNHDA and SQIVND (reference sequence). This CDR3 reads CASKMWAGRISNQPQHF. The CDR3 DNA follows: TGTGCCAGTAAGATGTGGGCAGGAAGAATTAGCAATCAGCCCCAGCATTTT. The full variable domain, with the rest looked up from reference TRBV19 and TRBJ1-5, is DGGITQSPKYLFRKEGQNVTLSCEQNLNHDAMYWYRQDPGQGLRLIYYSQIVNDFQKGDIAEGYSVSREKKESFPLTVTSAQKNPTAFYLCASKMWAGRISNQPQHFGDGTRLSIL.

The V gene is TRBV10-2, the J gene TRBJ2-7; no definite D call. CDR3 length: 15 residues. Trimming removed 3 bases at V and 1 base at J, with 13 bases between. Per the germline V gene, CDR1 is WSHSY and CDR2 is SAAADI. The DNA for the CDR3 is TGCGCCAGCAGTGAAATGGCAGGATGGTCCTACGAGCAGTACTTC. Its translation: CASSEMAGWSYEQYF.

The chain combines TRBV5-1 with TRBJ2-7; 9 positions agree with TRBD1. The CDR3 loop spans 16 amino acids. The V segment lost 0 bases and the J segment 0 bases; nucleotides outside the gene matches: 4. The germline gives CDR1 SGHRS, CDR2 YFSETQ. The CDR3 reads CASSLVGQGVSYEQYF. The CDR3, as DNA: TGCGCCAGCAGCTTGGTGGGACAGGGTGTCTCCTACGAGCAGTACTTC.

This clonotype was found a few times. The V and J genes are TRBV11-3 and TRBJ1-3, with a tentative D call TRBD1 (6 bases). Trimming removed 0 bases at V and 4 bases at J, with 10 bases between. The CDR3 loop spans 15 amino acids. Germline loops: CDR1 SGHNT, CDR2 YENEEA. In DNA, the CDR3 is TGTGCCAGCAGCTTAGAACCGGGACAAGGAAACACCATATATTTT. It codes for CASSLEPGQGNTIYF.

This clonotype appeared a single time. The genes are TRBV20-1 and TRBJ1-1; D gene uncertain. The V gene lost 4 bases and the J gene lost 0 bases, with 12 bases spanning the gap. The V gene's germline CDR1 is DFQATT and CDR2 SNEGSKA (reference sequence). CDR3 size: 14 residues. CDR3 DNA sequence: TGCAGTGCTACGCGGGTTCTTATGAACACTGAAGCTTTCTTT. This translates into CSATRVLMNTEAFF.